The 8 T cell receptor beta chains below all came from one sample that was sequenced in a study of CD8+CD57+ T cells in acquired aplastic anemia. Profiling that covered TCR beta VDJ and CDR3 relied on genomic DNA as its template. TCRdb fed the reads into MiXCR, producing one record per CDR3 protein. Here the sample spans about 54,000 distinct CDR3 sequences, approximately 54% being singletons. Sequenced patients had shown CD8+CD57+ cell expansion by flow cytometry. Specimen: sorted CD4+, CD8+, or CD8+CD57+ T cells (not recorded which) from PBMCs. All receptors derive from a human donor with aplastic anemia.

The chain joins TRBV14 to TRBJ2-5; 13 positions match TRBD2. Germline assignment: CDR1 SGHDN and CDR2 FVKESK. The CDR3 contains 15 residues. The ends lost 4 bases at V and 4 bases at J; junction bases unmatched: 3. DNA for the CDR3: TGTGCCAGCAGCCCACTAGCGGGGGGGCGAGAGACCCAGTACTTC. Its translation: CASSPLAGGRETQYF.

This chain joins TRBV15 and TRBJ1-1; D is possibly TRBD1 (5 bases). Trimming stripped 0 bases from V and 11 bases from J, with 16 bases between. This CDR3 has 14 residues. In germline, CDR1 is LNHNV, CDR2 YYDKDF (reference sequence). The DNA for the CDR3 is TGTGCCACCAGCAGAGATGAAGAAAGGGGTTGCGCTTTCTTT. It yields the protein CATSRDEERGCAFF.

The chain is built from TRBV24-1 and TRBJ2-5; D not resolved. The CDR3 runs 14 residues. V lost 3 bases and J 5 bases, leaving 12 bases between the germline ends. The germline gives CDR1 KGHDR, CDR2 SFDVKD. The DNA of the CDR3 is TGTGCCACCAGTGATGGTCGAGTACGCGAGACCCAGTACTTC. This sequence encodes CATSDGRVRETQYF.

The table lists this clonotype with a few counts. The V and J genes are TRBV30 and TRBJ1-4; D is ambiguous. Germline V gives CDR1 GTSNPN, CDR2 SVGIG (reference sequence). This CDR3 has 12 amino acids. The CDR3 DNA sequence: TGTGTCCCCGTAGAGCCCAGTGAAAAACTGTTTTTT. The encoded protein is CVPVEPSEKLFF.

A note on this clonotype: A much larger clone differs by one base, so this may be a read error. Here the CDR3 omits its conserved ending phenylalanine or tryptophan, so a read error is the likely source. The chain combines TRBV7-8 with TRBJ2-1; TRBD1 is a possible D gene (6 bases). The CDR3 runs 16 residues. CDR1 and CDR2 (germline): SGHVS, FQNEAQ. V dropped 7 bases and J dropped 2 bases, with 18 bases sitting between them. The CDR3 region is CASTDRTAPPYNEQFL. The CDR3 DNA is TGTGCCAGCACCGATAGGACAGCCCCGCCCTACAATGAGCAGTTCCTC.

The rearrangement joins TRBV6-5 to TRBJ1-2; the match to TRBD1 covers 8 bases. Germline CDR1 MNHEY, CDR2 SVGAGI. Trimming at V came to 0 bases and at J to 8 bases, leaving 5 bases not matched to a gene. The CDR3 runs to 14 residues. In nucleotides, the CDR3 is TGTGCCAGCAGTTACTCGGGACAGGCACAAGGCTACACCTTC. Translating it yields CASSYSGQAQGYTF.

This clonotype was observed at least ten times. J is TRBJ1-5 and V is TRBV7-8; D remains ambiguous. CDR3 length: 14 amino acids. Trimming left V 8 bases short and J 2 bases short, with 13 bases between. Germline loops: CDR1 SGHVS, CDR2 FQNEAQ. The CDR3 loop is CASAGRNGNQPQHF. DNA for the CDR3: TGTGCCAGCGCTGGCAGAAACGGCAATCAGCCCCAGCATTTT.

This clonotype has ten or more counts. The CDR3 loop is CASSSSGTGFNEKLFF. CDR3 DNA sequence: TGTGCCAGCAGCTCCTCCGGGACAGGTTTTAATGAAAAACTGTTTTTT. The chain combines TRBV7-2 with TRBJ1-4, with 8 bases fitting TRBD1. Germline V CDR1 and CDR2: SGHTA, FQGNSA. Trimming took 4 bases from V and 4 from J; bases not matched to a gene: 8. The length of the CDR3 is 16 residues. Filled out from reference TRBV7-2 and TRBJ1-4, the complete variable domain reads GAGVSQSPSNKVTEKGKDVELRCDPISGHTALYWYRQSLGQGLEFLIYFQGNSAPDKSGLPSDRFSAERTGGSVSTLTIQRTQQEDSAVYLCASSSSGTGFNEKLFFGSGTQLSVL.